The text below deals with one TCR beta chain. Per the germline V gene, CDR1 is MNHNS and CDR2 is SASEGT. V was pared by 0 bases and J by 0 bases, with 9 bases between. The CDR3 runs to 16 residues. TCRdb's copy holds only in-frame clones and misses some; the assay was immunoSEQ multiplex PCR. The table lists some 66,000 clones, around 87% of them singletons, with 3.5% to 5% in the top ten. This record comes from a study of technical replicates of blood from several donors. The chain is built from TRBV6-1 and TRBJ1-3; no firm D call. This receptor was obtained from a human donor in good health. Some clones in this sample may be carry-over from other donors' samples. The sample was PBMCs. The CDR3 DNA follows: TGTGCCAGCAGTGAAGCCAACTCCTACTCTGGAAACACCATATATTTT. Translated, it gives CASSEANSYSGNTIYF.